This T cell receptor (beta chain) was captured by sequencing in a study of Tregs in tolerant kidney transplant recipients. CDR1 is SGHAT and CDR2 is FQDESV in the germline V gene (reference sequence). Unmatched junction bases numbered 2, after V lost 4 bases and J lost 4 bases. This CDR3 is built from 15 residues. Broader study findings: Validation in larger populations is needed because few patients were studied.

With regard to this clone: What it binds is unknown.

Profiling relied on immunoSEQ multiplex PCR, and the TCRdb table lists in-frame clones only, not all of them. The data show about 15,000 clones, about 53% seen once. FACS sorting followed an approximately 6-day coculture of CFSE-labeled recipient PBMCs with irradiated graft donor PBMCs. The chain couples TRBV11-1 to TRBJ2-1; 12 bases are a match to TRBD2. This TCR was recovered from a human patient who received a combined kidney and bone marrow transplant. This specimen was CD4+ T cells from blood cultured with allogeneic cells, taken before the transplant. In nucleotides, the CDR3 is TGTGCCAGCAGCTCTAGCGGGAGGGGTTACAATGAGCAGTTCTTC. Translation gives CASSSSGRGYNEQFF.